Below, one TCR beta chain is given with its context. These data originate in a study of control samples from healthy donors and cancer patients. The germline V gene has CDR1 SGHTS and CDR2 YDEGEE. J gave up 1 base and V 5 bases, and 9 bases lay outside the gene matches. The CDR3 totals 16 residues. Profiling relied on immunoSEQ multiplex PCR, and the TCRdb table lists in-frame clones only, not all of them. The sample contains 75,000 to 100,000 clones, around 90% of which appear only once. This TCR was sampled from a human donor in good health. The donor label of this sample is uncertain. V gene TRBV5-8 combines with J gene TRBJ1-1; 9 bases agree with TRBD1. Sequencing was done on a sample of blood. The CDR3 coding sequence is TGTGCCAGCAGTCCCGGGACAGGGTTTGAGAACACTGAAGCTTTCTTT. Protein sequence: CASSPGTGFENTEAFF.